These T cell receptor beta chains were read from a single sample in a study of blood T cell repertoires in COVID-19. TCRdb's table, derived via immunoSEQ multiplex PCR, lists solely in-frame clones and lacks some. The profile covers approximately 89,000 clones, with about 90% appearing a single time and 3.5% to 5.5% taken by the ten largest. The sequenced material came from peripheral blood. The receptors come from a man in his 70s with acute or convalescent COVID-19. CDR3s include the opening cysteine and the closing phenylalanine or tryptophan. D genes are given only for firm matches. Part of the rows lack a size; the others show once, few, many or a class for expanded clones.

j_gene | v_gene | abundance | d_gene | CDR3nt | CDR3aa
TRBJ1-1 | TRBV3-1/TRBV3-2 | once | - | TGTGCCAGCAGCGTACGGACAGCGAACACTGAAGCTTTCTTT | CASSVRTANTEAFF
TRBJ1-1 | TRBV3-1/TRBV3-2 | - | - | TGTGCCAGCAGGTCGGACAGTAAGAACACTGAAGCTTTCTTT | CASRSDSKNTEAFF
TRBJ2-5 | TRBV7-8 | - | TRBD2 | TGTGCCAGCAGCTGGCGGGGGGGCCGAGAGACCCAGTACTTC | CASSWRGGRETQYF
TRBJ2-1 | TRBV6-6 | - | TRBD2 | TGTGCCAGCAGCCTTAGCGGGGGGGGAGCCAATGAGCAGTTCTTC | CASSLSGGGANEQFF
TRBJ2-1 | TRBV2 | once | TRBD2 | TGTGCCAGCAGTGAAGCGCGGGAAGCGGGGGGCTCCTACAATGAGCAGTTCTTC | CASSEAREAGGSYNEQFF
TRBJ1-6 | TRBV5-1 | - | - | TGCGCCAGCAGCTTGGTGGGGGGTGGCGATTCACCCCTCCACTTT | CASSLVGGGDSPLHF
TRBJ1-6 | TRBV6-1 | - | TRBD1 | TGTGCCAGCAGTGGGGGGACAGGTTCGGGCTCCTATAATTCACCCCTCCACTTT | CASSGGTGSGSYNSPLHF
TRBJ2-2 | TRBV9 | - | - | TGTGCCAGCAGCGTACTGGCGGGGGCCTCGAACACCGGGGAGCTGTTTTTT | CASSVLAGASNTGELFF
TRBJ1-6 | TRBV11-2 | once | - | TGTGCCAGCAGCTGGGCAACCTCTAATTCACCCCTCCACTTT | CASSWATSNSPLHF
TRBJ1-5 | TRBV5-6 | - | - | TGTGCCAGCAGCTTCCAGGGAATAAGCAATCAGCCCCAGCATTTT | CASSFQGISNQPQHF
TRBJ2-1 | TRBV5-1 | - | - | TGCGCCAGCAGCTTGGGAGGGGGAGCAAACAATGAGCAGTTCTTC | CASSLGGGANNEQFF
TRBJ2-1 | TRBV7-8 | - | - | TGTGCCAGCAGCCCCTGGAGCCCGAAGCAGTTCTTC | CASSPWSPKQFF
TRBJ1-3 | TRBV14 | few | - | TGTGCCAGCAGCCAAGACATCTCTGGAAACACCATATATTTT | CASSQDISGNTIYF
TRBJ2-2 | TRBV6-2/TRBV6-3 | - | TRBD2 | TGTGCCAGCAGTTACCCCGGGACTAGCGGGGGGGCCGGGACCGGGGAGCTGTTTTTT | CASSYPGTSGGAGTGELFF
TRBJ1-2 | TRBV27 | - | - | TGTGCCAGCAGTTTACTGGGCCCTATTCGTGGCTACACCTTC | CASSLLGPIRGYTF
TRBJ1-1 | TRBV9 | - | - | TGTGCCAGCAGCGTCGAACCGGGGAACGAAGCTTTCTTT | CASSVEPGNEAFF
TRBJ1-4 | TRBV4-2 | - | - | TGTGCCAGCAGCCAAGATTTCCCAGTTGCAACTAATGAAAAACTGTTTTTT | CASSQDFPVATNEKLFF
TRBJ1-1 | TRBV7-2 | - | TRBD1 | TGTGCCAGCAGCTCTGGGACAGGGAGGAACACTGAAGCTTTCTTT | CASSSGTGRNTEAFF
TRBJ2-1 | TRBV7-8 | few | - | TGTGCCAGCAGCTGGGTGAGGACACCTACATCCTACAATGAGCAGTTCTTC | CASSWVRTPTSYNEQFF
TRBJ2-7 | TRBV28 | - | TRBD2 | TGTGCCAGCAGTTTATTTTTTAGCGGGGGGAGATTTTCCGAGCAGTACTTC | CASSLFFSGGRFSEQYF
TRBJ1-5 | TRBV2 | - | TRBD1 | TGTGCCAGCAGCAACTCCGTGACAGGGGCCCGGAAGCCCCAGCATTTT | CASSNSVTGARKPQHF
TRBJ1-3 | TRBV6-5 | - | - | TGTGCCAGCAGTTCCAAGGCGGGGGAAGGAAACACCATATATTTT | CASSSKAGEGNTIYF
TRBJ1-6 | TRBV6-1 | - | - | TGTGCCAGCAGTGAGAGACAGATTTATTCACCCCTCCACTTT | CASSERQIYSPLHF
TRBJ1-4 | TRBV6-5 | - | - | TGTGCCAGCAGATCTGGCCGAAATGAAAAACTGTTTTTT | CASRSGRNEKLFF
TRBJ2-7 | TRBV7-9 | - | - | TGTGCCAGCAGCTTAGCGGGCAGGGGGGACGAGCAGTACTTC | CASSLAGRGDEQYF
TRBJ1-1 | TRBV5-1 | - | - | TGCGCCAGCAGCTTGACAGTGAACACTGAAGCTTTCTTT | CASSLTVNTEAFF
TRBJ2-7 | TRBV3-1/TRBV3-2 | - | TRBD1 | TGTGCCAGCAGCCAAGGGACCGGGACAGGCATATCTCATCGTTACGAGCAGTACTTC | CASSQGTGTGISHRYEQYF
TRBJ1-5 | TRBV21-1 | - | - | TGTGCCAGCAGCAAAGGGGGGCCCCATCAGCCCCAGCATTTT | CASSKGGPHQPQHF
TRBJ2-7 | TRBV2 | - | - | TGTGCCAGCAGAAGAGGTGAGCAGACCCACGAGCAGTACTTC | CASRRGEQTHEQYF
TRBJ1-1 | TRBV28 | - | - | TGTGCCAGCAGTTTATTTGCGGTGGTGACTGAAGCTTTCTTT | CASSLFAVVTEAFF
TRBJ1-2 | TRBV12-3/TRBV12-4 | - | TRBD1 | TGTGCCAGCAGCCGGGACAGGGATGGCTACACCTTC | CASSRDRDGYTF
TRBJ1-2 | TRBV29-1 | - | TRBD1 | TGCAGCGTTGACTTACAGGGGGGGAACTATGGCTACACCTTC | CSVDLQGGNYGYTF
TRBJ1-6 | TRBV27 | - | - | TGTGCCAGCAGTCCGACAGGCAGCTCCTATAATTCACCCCTCCACTTT | CASSPTGSSYNSPLHF